The entry that follows covers one T cell receptor (beta chain) sequence. The antigen is unknown. The entry originates in a study of T cell responses to AZD1222 COVID-19 vaccine. Study-level findings and limits: Just six AZD1222 recipients were seropositive at baseline.

Here immunoSEQ multiplex PCR was the method, and the copy in TCRdb shows in-frame clones only, minus some. The table has approximately 60,000 clones, 80% to 90% seen once. V was pared by 4 bases and J by 2 bases, with 20 bases between. Germline CDR1 is SGHKS and CDR2 is YYEKEE (reference sequence). The CDR3 runs to 17 residues. The clonotype was recovered from an adult in good health. The V call is TRBV5-5, the J call TRBJ2-3; D is perhaps TRBD1 or TRBD2 (5 bases each). Sequenced material: peripheral blood, taken on day 0 of AZD1222 vaccination. CDR3 nucleotides: TGTGCCAGCAGCGCCGGGACGGAAAGATTCTTCACAGATACGCAGTATTTT. It encodes CASSAGTERFFTDTQYF.